This is a list of T cell receptor beta chains from one sample in a study of cytomegalovirus exposure and HLA in healthy donors. Sequencing was performed with immunoSEQ multiplex PCR; in TCRdb, only in-frame clones are kept and a portion is missing. Of over 150,000 clones detected, around 80% appear once; the ten largest clones hold 5.6%. The source material was PBMCs. The receptors come from a woman aged 40 to 55 in good health and CMV-seropositive. The CDR3 runs from the conserved cysteine through the conserved F or W. Fields, in order: D gene, J gene, V gene, CDR3 protein. A D gene is named only where the DNA matches it firmly.

>NA|TRBJ2-2|TRBV6-1
CASKGGQNTGELFF
>TRBD2|TRBJ2-7|TRBV7-3
CASSLQAGAYEQYF
>NA|TRBJ1-2|TRBV28
CAMYERNYGYTF
>NA|TRBJ1-5|TRBV9
CASSVEPGQPQHF
>NA|TRBJ2-3|TRBV2
CASSKTAASTDTQYF
>NA|TRBJ2-7|TRBV6-1
CASTLNTEQYF
>TRBD2|TRBJ2-7|TRBV27
CASSERRTSGRPVPEQYF
>TRBD2|TRBJ2-5|TRBV5-6
CASSLPSGRAGETQYF
>NA|TRBJ1-5|TRBV7-9
CASSLGLTGDSNQPQHF
>NA|TRBJ2-2|TRBV2
CASSEVQGRTGELFF